This is a list of T cell receptor beta chains from one sample in a study of cytomegalovirus exposure and HLA in healthy donors. The data were produced by immunoSEQ multiplex PCR, yet TCRdb's version contains in-frame clones alone and is incomplete. The sample consists of about 200,000 clones, roughly 90% of them appearing once. Sequencing used PBMCs. These receptors were taken from a woman in her twenties or thirties in good health and CMV-seronegative. CDR3s include the opening cysteine and the closing phenylalanine or tryptophan. The D gene is left open where the match is weak. Size is omitted from some rows. Given values are once, few, many or a class for expanded clones.

d_call: -
clone_size: -
v_call: TRBV28
j_call: TRBJ2-7
cdr3_nt: TGTGCCAGCAGTTATCGAGGATCAACCTACGAGCAGTACTTC
cdr3_aa: CASSYRGSTYEQYF

d_call: TRBD1
clone_size: few
v_call: TRBV7-9
j_call: TRBJ1-4
cdr3_nt: TGTGCCAGCAGCGCCACGGGACAGGGGTGGACAGAACTGTTTTTT
cdr3_aa: CASSATGQGWTELFF

d_call: -
clone_size: -
v_call: TRBV9
j_call: TRBJ2-3
cdr3_nt: TGTGCCAGCAGCGCCGCGGGGAGCACAGATACGCAGTATTTT
cdr3_aa: CASSAAGSTDTQYF

d_call: -
clone_size: -
v_call: TRBV30
j_call: TRBJ2-7
cdr3_nt: TGTGCCTGGAGTTCATCGGGCAGGGGTTACGAGCAGTACTTC
cdr3_aa: CAWSSSGRGYEQYF

d_call: TRBD1
clone_size: -
v_call: TRBV18
j_call: TRBJ1-2
cdr3_nt: TGTGCCAGCTCTACCGCCGGACAGGGGGCCTATGGCTACACCTTC
cdr3_aa: CASSTAGQGAYGYTF

d_call: TRBD1
clone_size: -
v_call: TRBV2
j_call: TRBJ1-1
cdr3_nt: TGTGCCAGCCAGACAGGGGAAGGCACTGAAGCTTTCTTT
cdr3_aa: CASQTGEGTEAFF

d_call: TRBD1
clone_size: once
v_call: TRBV7-2
j_call: TRBJ2-2
cdr3_nt: TGTGCCAGCAGTTCTGGACAGGGGCAGGTGCTGTTTTTT
cdr3_aa: CASSSGQGQVLFF

d_call: TRBD2
clone_size: -
v_call: TRBV5-1
j_call: TRBJ2-5
cdr3_nt: TGCGCCAGCAGGTCAACTAGCGGGAGCCAAGAGACCCAGTACTTC
cdr3_aa: CASRSTSGSQETQYF

d_call: -
clone_size: -
v_call: TRBV7-6
j_call: TRBJ2-7
cdr3_nt: TGTGCCAGCAGCCCCAGACTAGAGTTGGACGAGCAGTACTTC
cdr3_aa: CASSPRLELDEQYF

d_call: -
clone_size: -
v_call: TRBV5-1
j_call: TRBJ2-1
cdr3_nt: TGCGCCAGCAGCTTGGCCGTCAATGAGCAGTTCTTC
cdr3_aa: CASSLAVNEQFF

d_call: -
clone_size: -
v_call: TRBV2
j_call: TRBJ1-2
cdr3_nt: TGTGCCAGCAGGTCCTTGACGGCCGGCGGTCGCTACACCTTC
cdr3_aa: CASRSLTAGGRYTF

d_call: -
clone_size: once
v_call: TRBV5-4
j_call: TRBJ2-1
cdr3_nt: TGTGCCAGCAGCTTGAGGTCATACGGAGATGAGCAGTTCTTC
cdr3_aa: CASSLRSYGDEQFF

d_call: -
clone_size: few
v_call: TRBV11-2
j_call: TRBJ2-5
cdr3_nt: TGTGCCAGCAGTAAGGGGGGGATGGGATTCCGTAGGGAAGAGACCCAGTACTTC
cdr3_aa: CASSKGGMGFRREETQYF

d_call: TRBD1
clone_size: -
v_call: TRBV19
j_call: TRBJ1-1
cdr3_nt: TGTGCCAGTAGTCCTACGGGACAGATGAACACTGAAGCTTTCTTT
cdr3_aa: CASSPTGQMNTEAFF

d_call: TRBD2
clone_size: -
v_call: TRBV15
j_call: TRBJ2-3
cdr3_nt: TGTGCCACCAGCAGGAGGCCGGGAGGCGGCACAGATACGCAGTATTTT
cdr3_aa: CATSRRPGGGTDTQYF

d_call: -
clone_size: -
v_call: TRBV7-9
j_call: TRBJ2-7
cdr3_nt: TGTGCCAGCAGCTTTACTAGCTCCTACGAGCAGTACTTC
cdr3_aa: CASSFTSSYEQYF

d_call: TRBD2
clone_size: -
v_call: TRBV19
j_call: TRBJ2-3
cdr3_nt: TGTGCCAGTAGTATGACGAGCGGGGTAGCAGATACGCAGTATTTT
cdr3_aa: CASSMTSGVADTQYF

d_call: TRBD2
clone_size: -
v_call: TRBV6-5
j_call: TRBJ2-7
cdr3_nt: TGTGCCAGCAGCTTTACCGGGACTACCCTAGGGCAGTACTTC
cdr3_aa: CASSFTGTTLGQYF

d_call: -
clone_size: -
v_call: TRBV6-5
j_call: TRBJ2-7
cdr3_nt: TGTGCCAGCAGTTACAAGACAGGCTACGAGCAGTACTTC
cdr3_aa: CASSYKTGYEQYF

d_call: -
clone_size: -
v_call: TRBV4-1
j_call: TRBJ2-7
cdr3_nt: TGCGCCAGCAGCCAATTAGGGGGGGCCTGGGACGAGCAGTACTTC
cdr3_aa: CASSQLGGAWDEQYF

d_call: -
clone_size: once
v_call: TRBV28
j_call: TRBJ1-5
cdr3_nt: TGTGCCAGCAGTTTATCCGGGGGGGAATATCAGCCCCAGCATTTT
cdr3_aa: CASSLSGGEYQPQHF

d_call: TRBD1
clone_size: -
v_call: TRBV28
j_call: TRBJ1-2
cdr3_nt: TGTGCCAGCAGTCCATTCGGGACAGGGGGCGCGGTCGACTATGGCTACACCTTC
cdr3_aa: CASSPFGTGGAVDYGYTF

d_call: TRBD1
clone_size: -
v_call: TRBV4-1
j_call: TRBJ1-5
cdr3_nt: TGCGCCAGCAGCCACACACCAGGGGGGCATCAGCCCCAGCATTTT
cdr3_aa: CASSHTPGGHQPQHF

d_call: -
clone_size: -
v_call: TRBV29-1
j_call: TRBJ1-2
cdr3_nt: TGCAGCGTTGCAAGCCTCCGAGGGGGCTACACCTTC
cdr3_aa: CSVASLRGGYTF

d_call: -
clone_size: -
v_call: TRBV5-6
j_call: TRBJ2-2
cdr3_nt: TGTGCCAGCCTTTCCTCTGGAGGGAGATCGAACACCGGGGAGCTGTTTTTT
cdr3_aa: CASLSSGGRSNTGELFF

d_call: -
clone_size: -
v_call: TRBV7-8
j_call: TRBJ2-3
cdr3_nt: TGTGCCAGCAGCTTTGTATGGGGGGGGCCTAGCACAGATACGCAGTATTTT
cdr3_aa: CASSFVWGGPSTDTQYF

d_call: TRBD2
clone_size: -
v_call: TRBV29-1
j_call: TRBJ2-7
cdr3_nt: TGCAGCGTATCAACACTAGCGAGAACCCCCGAGCAGTACTTC
cdr3_aa: CSVSTLARTPEQYF

d_call: TRBD2
clone_size: -
v_call: TRBV28
j_call: TRBJ2-3
cdr3_nt: TGTGCCAGCAGTTTACTCGGACTAGCGGGAGTTACAGATACGCAGTATTTT
cdr3_aa: CASSLLGLAGVTDTQYF

d_call: TRBD1
clone_size: -
v_call: TRBV6-4
j_call: TRBJ1-2
cdr3_nt: TGTGCCAGCAGTCAAGACAGGGAAGCTAACTATGGCTACACCTTC
cdr3_aa: CASSQDREANYGYTF

d_call: TRBD1
clone_size: -
v_call: TRBV6-1
j_call: TRBJ2-5
cdr3_nt: TGTGCCAGCAGTCACGGGACAGGGAAGGGGGAGACCCAGTACTTC
cdr3_aa: CASSHGTGKGETQYF

d_call: TRBD2
clone_size: -
v_call: TRBV5-1
j_call: TRBJ2-5
cdr3_nt: TGCGCCAGCAGCTCCCGGCGGGCTAGCGGGTACCAAGAGACCCAGTACTTC
cdr3_aa: CASSSRRASGYQETQYF

d_call: TRBD1
clone_size: -
v_call: TRBV19
j_call: TRBJ1-5
cdr3_nt: TGTGCCAGTAGTACCACAGGGGGGCATCAGCCCCAGCATTTT
cdr3_aa: CASSTTGGHQPQHF

d_call: -
clone_size: -
v_call: TRBV5-1
j_call: TRBJ2-1
cdr3_nt: TGCGCCAGCAGCTTACCTCGGGATCTCTCACCAAGCTCCTACAATGAGCAGTTCTTC
cdr3_aa: CASSLPRDLSPSSYNEQFF

d_call: TRBD2
clone_size: once
v_call: TRBV15
j_call: TRBJ2-1
cdr3_nt: TGTGCCACCAGCAGTAGCGGGCAGAGCTCCTACAATGAGCAGTTCTTC
cdr3_aa: CATSSSGQSSYNEQFF

d_call: -
clone_size: -
v_call: TRBV2
j_call: TRBJ2-5
cdr3_nt: TGTGCCAGCAGTTACGGGAGCCAAGAGACCCAGTACTTC
cdr3_aa: CASSYGSQETQYF

d_call: TRBD1
clone_size: once
v_call: TRBV19
j_call: TRBJ1-5
cdr3_nt: TGTGCCAGTCTGGACAGGGGATTTACTCAGCCCCAGCATTTT
cdr3_aa: CASLDRGFTQPQHF

d_call: -
clone_size: -
v_call: TRBV6-1
j_call: TRBJ1-4
cdr3_nt: TGTGCCAGCAGTGAAATCATACTAGGAACTAATGAAAAACTGTTTTTT
cdr3_aa: CASSEIILGTNEKLFF

d_call: -
clone_size: -
v_call: TRBV18
j_call: TRBJ2-1
cdr3_nt: TGTGCCAGCTCACCAGGCGGCCGGAATGAGCAGTTCTTC
cdr3_aa: CASSPGGRNEQFF

d_call: -
clone_size: -
v_call: TRBV19
j_call: TRBJ1-1
cdr3_nt: TGTGCCAGTAGTATTCTTGCAGTCACCTCCACGTTTGAAGCTTTCTTT
cdr3_aa: CASSILAVTSTFEAFF

d_call: TRBD2
clone_size: -
v_call: TRBV7-2
j_call: TRBJ2-2
cdr3_nt: TGTGCCAGCAGCTGGACTAGCGGGGGGCCCGCGAACACCGGGGAGCTGTTTTTT
cdr3_aa: CASSWTSGGPANTGELFF

d_call: -
clone_size: once
v_call: TRBV6-5
j_call: TRBJ1-4
cdr3_nt: TGTGCCAGCAGTTACTTAGGACACCGGAATGAAAAACTGTTTTTT
cdr3_aa: CASSYLGHRNEKLFF

d_call: TRBD1
clone_size: -
v_call: TRBV11-3
j_call: TRBJ2-5
cdr3_nt: TGTGCCAGCAGCCAACAGGGGAGAGCAGAGACCCAGTACTTC
cdr3_aa: CASSQQGRAETQYF

d_call: -
clone_size: -
v_call: TRBV10-3
j_call: TRBJ1-1
cdr3_nt: TGTGCCATCAGTGTGGAGACAGATAGAACTGAAGCTTTCTTT
cdr3_aa: CAISVETDRTEAFF

d_call: -
clone_size: -
v_call: TRBV5-4
j_call: TRBJ2-3
cdr3_nt: TGTGCCAGCAGCTTGTCAGCGGGCTTCTACACAGATACGCAGTATTTT
cdr3_aa: CASSLSAGFYTDTQYF

d_call: -
clone_size: few
v_call: TRBV29-1
j_call: TRBJ2-3
cdr3_nt: TGCAGCGTTTCCGAGGTAGGAGATACGCAGTATTTT
cdr3_aa: CSVSEVGDTQYF

d_call: -
clone_size: -
v_call: TRBV7-9
j_call: TRBJ1-2
cdr3_nt: TGTTCCAGCAGCCAGCCAGGGTCCTATGGCTACACCTTC
cdr3_aa: CSSSQPGSYGYTF

d_call: -
clone_size: -
v_call: TRBV5-1
j_call: TRBJ2-5
cdr3_nt: TGCGCCAGCAGCATTAACGGACAAGGGGAGACCCAGTACTTC
cdr3_aa: CASSINGQGETQYF